This passage covers 7 T cell receptor beta chains from one sample sequenced in a study of blood T cell repertoires in COVID-19. Using immunoSEQ multiplex PCR, the repertoire was profiled, and TCRdb retains in-frame clones only, with some absent. This table has approximately 97,000 clones, just over 85% appearing once. The sample consisted of peripheral blood. The receptors come from a man aged 50 to 60 with COVID-19, enrolled during active disease.

The chain uses TRBV5-1 and TRBJ2-3; D may be TRBD2 (7 bases). V lost 3 bases and J 1 base, leaving 12 bases between the germline ends. Germline lookup yields CDR1 SGHRS and CDR2 YFSETQ. The CDR3 spans 15 residues. The CDR3 reads CASSSQGGGTDTQYF. CDR3 nucleotide sequence: TGCGCCAGCAGCTCACAGGGAGGGGGCACAGATACGCAGTATTTT.

The J gene is TRBJ1-2, the V gene TRBV4-1; no definite D call. Trimming shortened V by 3 bases and J by 3 bases, and 11 bases separated the two germline ends. From germline, CDR1 is MGHRA and CDR2 YSYEKL. The CDR3 has 14 amino acids. The CDR3 spells CASSQNSRDYGYTF. The CDR3 DNA reads as TGCGCCAGCAGCCAGAATTCCCGGGACTATGGCTACACCTTC.

This rearrangement joins TRBV7-3 to TRBJ1-2, with 12 bases matching TRBD1. CDR1 and CDR2 (germline): SGHTA, FQGTGA. There are 13 residues in the CDR3. V lost 4 bases, J lost 8 bases, and 2 bases stayed unmatched. The CDR3 region has the DNA TGTGCCAGCAGCTCAGGGACAGGGGGCGGCTACACCTTC. It translates to CASSSGTGGGYTF.

A single count supports this clone. This sequence joins TRBV21-1 and TRBJ1-2; the tabulated D call, TRBD1, remains unverified against the DNA. TRBV21-1 is classified as a pseudogene. This CDR3 spans 15 amino acids. The CDR3 DNA sequence: TGTGCCAGCAGCATCCGGGACAGGGACTTATATGGCTACACCTTC. Protein sequence: CASSIRDRDLYGYTF.

The chain couples TRBV19 to TRBJ1-1; D unresolved. With 4 bases removed from V and 2 bases from J, the gap between germline ends came to 8 bases. Germline V gene sequence: CDR1 LNHDA, CDR2 SQIVND (reference sequence). The CDR3 totals 13 residues. For the CDR3, the DNA is TGTGCCAGTAGTAGTACAGCTAACACTGAAGCTTTCTTT. As protein: CASSSTANTEAFF.

The chain is built from TRBV4-1 and TRBJ2-1; D possibly corresponds to TRBD2 (6 bases). This CDR3 region has 17 residues. V lost 2 bases to trimming and J lost 7 bases, with 21 bases between them. The V gene's germline CDR1 is MGHRA and CDR2 YSYEKL. CDR3 protein: CASSQLLRMRGINEQFF. CDR3 DNA: TGCGCCAGCAGCCAACTGCTCAGAATGCGGGGCATAAATGAGCAGTTCTTC.

The chain employs TRBV5-1 and TRBJ2-1; no firm D call. Germline assignment: CDR1 SGHRS and CDR2 YFSETQ. CDR3 length: 16 residues. Trimming cost V 7 bases and J 4 bases, with 21 bases left between them. CDR3 protein: CASGSTPQAGYNEQFF. In DNA form, the CDR3 reads TGCGCCAGCGGTTCGACCCCACAAGCCGGGTACAATGAGCAGTTCTTC.